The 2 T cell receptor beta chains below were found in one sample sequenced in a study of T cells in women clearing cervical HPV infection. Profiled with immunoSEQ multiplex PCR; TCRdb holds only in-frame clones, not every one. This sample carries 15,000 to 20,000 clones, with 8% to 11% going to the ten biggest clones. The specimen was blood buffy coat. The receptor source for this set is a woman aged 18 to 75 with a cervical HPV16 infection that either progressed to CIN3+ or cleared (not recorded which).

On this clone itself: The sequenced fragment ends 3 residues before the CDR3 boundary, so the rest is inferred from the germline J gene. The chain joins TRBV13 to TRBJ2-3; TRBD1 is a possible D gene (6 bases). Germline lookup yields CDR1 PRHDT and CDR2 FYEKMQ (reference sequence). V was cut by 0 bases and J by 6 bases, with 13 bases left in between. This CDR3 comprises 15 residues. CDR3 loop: CASSLGAGDRDTQYF. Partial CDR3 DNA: TGTGCCAGCAGCTTAGGGGCAGGGGATAGGGATACG.

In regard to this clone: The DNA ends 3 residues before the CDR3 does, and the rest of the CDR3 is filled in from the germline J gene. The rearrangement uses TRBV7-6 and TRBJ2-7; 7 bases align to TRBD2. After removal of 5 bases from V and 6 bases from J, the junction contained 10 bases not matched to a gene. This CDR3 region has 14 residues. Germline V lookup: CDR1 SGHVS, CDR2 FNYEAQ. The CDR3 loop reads CASSALAGVAEQYF. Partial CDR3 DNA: TGTGCCAGCAGCGCCTTGGCGGGAGTTGCCGAG.